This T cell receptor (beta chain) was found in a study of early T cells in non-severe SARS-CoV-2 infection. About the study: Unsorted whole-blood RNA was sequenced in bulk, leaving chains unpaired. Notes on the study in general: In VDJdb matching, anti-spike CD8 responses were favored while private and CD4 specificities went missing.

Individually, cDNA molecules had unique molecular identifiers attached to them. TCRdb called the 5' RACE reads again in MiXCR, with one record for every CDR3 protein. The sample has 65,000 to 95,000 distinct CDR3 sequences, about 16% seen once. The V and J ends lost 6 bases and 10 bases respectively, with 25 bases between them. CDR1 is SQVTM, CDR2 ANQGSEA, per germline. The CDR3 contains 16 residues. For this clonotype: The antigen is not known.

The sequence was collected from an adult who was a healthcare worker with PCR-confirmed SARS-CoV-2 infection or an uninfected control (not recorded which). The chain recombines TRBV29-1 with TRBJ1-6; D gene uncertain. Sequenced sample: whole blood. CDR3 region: CSVNPPGSPLGSPLHF. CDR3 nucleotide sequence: TGCAGCGTGAACCCTCCCGGGTCCCCTTTGGGCTCACCCCTCCACTTT. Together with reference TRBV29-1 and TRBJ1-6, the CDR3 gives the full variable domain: SAVISQKPSRDICQRGTSLTIQCQVDSQVTMMFWYRQQPGQSLTLIATANQGSEATYESGFVIDKFPISRPNLTFSTLTVSNMSPEDSSIYLCSVNPPGSPLGSPLHFGNGTRLTVT.